The T cell receptor (beta chain) under discussion was sequenced for a study of T cell repertoires in cytomegalovirus infection. With 1 base removed from V and 5 bases from J, the gap between germline ends came to 11 bases. The CDR3 extends over 14 amino acids. Germline CDR1 is SGHTA and CDR2 is FQGNSA. In TCRdb, the reads were re-called with MiXCR into one record per CDR3 protein. In the table there are about a million distinct CDR3 sequences, around 30% of which are singletons. This clonotype came up many times. Its matching antigen is unknown. The material was cultured CD8+ T cells from PBMCs, obtained from culture after CMV antigen stimulation. The chain has TRBV7-2 and TRBJ1-1; D call uncertain. The receptor comes from a human donor in good health (CMV status not recorded). Some clones in this sample may be carry-over from other donors' samples. The CDR3 protein is CASSLGRVRTEAFF. The CDR3 coding sequence is TGTGCCAGCAGCTTAGGGCGGGTGAGGACTGAAGCTTTCTTT.